Below, 21 T cell receptor beta chains from the same sample are listed, as sequenced in a study of blood T cell repertoires in COVID-19. Clones were sequenced by immunoSEQ multiplex PCR, and TCRdb holds only the in-frame ones, with some missing. This table holds roughly 73,000 clones, 88% found once. Material for sequencing was peripheral blood. Receptor source: a man in his 70s with active or convalescent COVID-19.

The V and J genes are TRBV6-5 and TRBJ2-3; 10 nucleotides match TRBD2. Germline V lookup: CDR1 MNHEY, CDR2 SVGAGI. Trimming took 2 bases from V and 1 from J; bases not matched to a gene: 0. CDR3 length: 15 amino acids. The CDR3 region has the DNA TGTGCCAGCAGTTACCTAGCGGGGGGCACAGATACGCAGTATTTT. As protein: CASSYLAGGTDTQYF.

This clone was detected only a few times. V usage is TRBV6-5 and J usage is TRBJ2-6, with a tentative D call TRBD1 (5 bases). CDR3 length: 15 residues. Germline lookup yields CDR1 MNHEY and CDR2 SVGAGI. The V end was cut by 5 bases, the J end by 5 bases, with 13 bases between. The CDR3 coding sequence is TGTGCCAGCAGTCTCGGACAACCCCGGGCCAACGTCCTGACTTTC. Translation gives CASSLGQPRANVLTF.

The rearrangement links TRBV29-1 to TRBJ2-1; D not certain. Germline V gene lookup returns CDR1 SQVTM and CDR2 ANQGSEA. The CDR3 runs to 17 residues. Trimming cost V 1 base and J 6 bases, with 22 bases left between them. The CDR3 DNA reads TGCAGCGTTGAAGGCCTCCTCCGGGTAAATAGCCCCAATGAGCAGTTCTTC. The encoded protein is CSVEGLLRVNSPNEQFF.

The chain uses TRBV6-6 and TRBJ2-1, with TRBD2 matching 7 bases. The CDR3 runs 13 residues. Germline loops: CDR1 MNHNY, CDR2 SVGAGI (reference sequence). V dropped 5 bases and J dropped 9; count of bases not matched to a gene: 7. In nucleotides, the CDR3 is TGTGCCAGCAGTCAACACGGCGGGAGTGAGCAGTTCTTC. Its protein is CASSQHGGSEQFF.

The V call is TRBV11-2, the J call TRBJ2-7; weak D call: TRBD1 (5 bases). V dropped 7 bases and J dropped 1 base, with 11 bases sitting between them. The CDR3 runs to 13 residues. Per germline, CDR1 SGHAT and CDR2 FQNNGV. The chain's CDR3 is CASTDSLSYEQYF. Written as DNA, the CDR3 is TGTGCCAGCACCGACAGTCTATCCTACGAGCAGTACTTC. The full variable domain, in which reference TRBV11-2 and TRBJ2-7 provide the parts outside the CDR3, is EAGVAQSPRYKIIEKRQSVAFWCNPISGHATLYWYQQILGQGPKLLIQFQNNGVVDDSQLPKDRFSAERLKGVDSTLKIQPAKLEDSAVYLCASTDSLSYEQYFGPGTRLTVT.

J is TRBJ2-7 and V is TRBV9, with D possibly TRBD1 on 5 matching bases. The V end lost 0 bases, the J end lost 4 bases, and 14 bases lay between the germline ends. The CDR3 loop spans 15 amino acids. Looked up from germline, CDR1 is SGDLS and CDR2 is YYNGEE. For the CDR3, the DNA is TGTGCCAGCAGCGTAGAGGCAGGGTTCCATTACGAGCAGTACTTC. Translated: CASSVEAGFHYEQYF.

The chain recombines TRBV5-1 with TRBJ2-1, with 12 bases lining up with TRBD2. V trimming: 4 bases; J trimming: 8 bases; junction bases outside the gene matches: 10. This CDR3 comprises 16 residues. Germline-derived CDR1 and CDR2 are SGHRS and YFSETQ. CDR3 protein: CASSISLAGGRDEQFF. The CDR3 nucleotides read TGCGCCAGCAGCATCAGCCTAGCGGGGGGGCGGGATGAGCAGTTCTTC.

The rearrangement links TRBV7-2 to TRBJ2-7; D is perhaps TRBD2 (6 bases). This CDR3 spans 15 amino acids. The ends were cut back, 0 bases at V and 3 bases at J, with 12 bases in the middle. The germline gives CDR1 SGHTA, CDR2 FQGNSA. The CDR3 region has the DNA TGTGCCAGCAGCTTAGCGGGGGACTTACTCTACGAGCAGTACTTC. It specifies CASSLAGDLLYEQYF.

The chain couples TRBV13 to TRBJ2-7; tentative D call: TRBD2 (5 bases). The length of the CDR3 is 15 residues. Per the germline V gene, CDR1 is PRHDT and CDR2 is FYEKMQ (reference sequence). The V end was cut by 3 bases, the J end by 3 bases, with 15 bases between. The CDR3 reads CASSLVLGGGYEQYF. The DNA of the CDR3 is TGTGCCAGCAGCTTGGTGCTGGGTGGAGGCTACGAGCAGTACTTC.

CDR3 sequence (DNA): TGTGCCAGCAGCTTACTGGGGCAGGATTATGGCTACACCTTC. Its translation is CASSLLGQDYGYTF. The V and J genes are TRBV7-9 and TRBJ1-2; D possibly corresponds to TRBD1 (5 bases). V was cut by 2 bases and J by 5 bases, with 12 bases left in between. The CDR3 has 14 amino acids. Germline loops: CDR1 SEHNR, CDR2 FQNEAQ (reference sequence).

This sequence joins TRBV5-4 and TRBJ2-1; the D gene is possibly TRBD1 (5 bases). From germline, CDR1 is SGHNT and CDR2 YYREEE (reference sequence). V was clipped by 1 base and J by 14 bases, with 19 bases between them. The CDR3 has 14 residues. The CDR3 reads CASSLPSARSGKFF. The CDR3 DNA reads TGTGCCAGCAGCTTGCCAAGCGCGCGGTCAGGGAAGTTCTTC.

The chain uses TRBV5-1 and TRBJ2-7, with 8 bases identical to TRBD1. Germline lookup yields CDR1 SGHRS and CDR2 YFSETQ. The V segment lost 4 bases and the J segment 2 bases; nucleotides outside the gene matches: 5. The CDR3 runs 14 residues. Written as DNA, the CDR3 is TGCGCCAGCAGCATAGGACAGGGCCCCTACGAGCAGTACTTC. Residues: CASSIGQGPYEQYF.

This chain joins TRBV9 and TRBJ2-7, with TRBD1 matching over 8 bases. CDR1 and CDR2 (germline): SGDLS, YYNGEE. The CDR3 has 15 amino acids. With 0 bases clipped from V and 2 bases from J, the junction kept 4 bases outside the gene matches. The CDR3 nucleotides are TGTGCCAGCAGCGTAGAGCAGGGGGCCCCCTACGAGCAGTACTTC. Residues: CASSVEQGAPYEQYF.

This clone appeared a few times. This sequence joins TRBV28 and TRBJ1-2, with no clear D. This CDR3 is built from 15 residues. Trimming took 4 bases from V and 7 from J, leaving 19 bases between them. The V gene's germline CDR1 is MDHEN and CDR2 SYDVKM. The CDR3 protein is CASSYPLGYASGYTF. The CDR3 nucleotides are TGTGCCAGCAGTTACCCCCTCGGGTATGCGAGTGGCTACACCTTC.

The rearrangement links TRBV19 to TRBJ1-4; D not resolved. The V end was cut by 4 bases, the J end by 4 bases, with 7 bases between. Looked up from germline, CDR1 is LNHDA and CDR2 is SQIVND (reference sequence). This CDR3 has 13 residues. The CDR3 sequence is CASSNTGNEKLFF. The CDR3 bases are TGTGCCAGTAGTAACACGGGTAATGAAAAACTGTTTTTT.

The rearrangement links TRBV30 to TRBJ1-2, with 8 bases lining up with TRBD1. Unmatched junction bases numbered 10, after V lost 7 bases and J lost 6 bases. Per the germline V gene, CDR1 is GTSNPN and CDR2 is SVGIG (reference sequence). The CDR3 runs to 13 residues. The CDR3 loop reads CASSTGRGHGYTF. The CDR3 nucleotides are TGTGCCTCCTCCACCGGCAGGGGGCATGGCTACACCTTC. Combining the CDR3 with reference TRBV30 and TRBJ1-2 gives the whole variable domain SQTIHQWPATLVQPVGSPLSLECTVEGTSNPNLYWYRQAAGRGLQLLFYSVGIGQISSEVPQNLSASRPQDRQFILSSKKLLLSDSGFYLCASSTGRGHGYTFGSGTRLTVV.

This clone was picked up a small number of times. The V gene is TRBV27, the J gene TRBJ2-1; the D gene is possibly TRBD2 (5 bases). This CDR3 spans 16 amino acids. The germline V gene encodes CDR1 MNHEY and CDR2 SMNVEV (reference sequence). The ends were cut back, 2 bases at V and 5 bases at J, with 16 bases in the middle. The CDR3 sequence is CASSLEGLASHNEQFF. The CDR3 bases are TGTGCCAGCAGTTTAGAAGGGCTAGCTTCCCACAATGAGCAGTTCTTC.

V and J are TRBV19 and TRBJ2-1; D call uncertain. The V gene lost 5 bases and the J gene lost 0 bases, with 14 bases spanning the gap. This CDR3 has 16 amino acids. Germline CDR1 LNHDA, CDR2 SQIVND (reference sequence). The DNA for the CDR3 is TGTGCCAGTAGTTCGGCGACAACCGCCTCCTACAATGAGCAGTTCTTC. Translation gives CASSSATTASYNEQFF.

CDR3 DNA sequence: TGTGCCAGCAGCCCCACCGGGACTACCACAGATACGCAGTATTTT. It codes for CASSPTGTTTDTQYF. The chain is built from TRBV3-1 (or the pseudogene TRBV3-2) and TRBJ2-3, with 7 bases lining up with TRBD2. V shed 4 bases and J 2 bases; nucleotides not matched to a gene: 6. This CDR3 has 15 amino acids. In germline, CDR1 is LGHDT, CDR2 YNNKEL (reference sequence).

V gene TRBV18 combines with J gene TRBJ1-2; D is perhaps TRBD1 (5 bases). The CDR3 has 14 residues. The V end lost 6 bases, the J end lost 2 bases, and 13 bases lay between the germline ends. Germline V gene lookup returns CDR1 KGHSH and CDR2 LQKENI. CDR3 nucleotide sequence: TGTGCCAGCTCCCGGGGAGGGGAGAACTATGGCTACACCTTC. Protein sequence: CASSRGGENYGYTF.

This chain joins TRBV24-1 and TRBJ2-3, with TRBD2 as a possible D gene (6 bases). The germline CDR1 and CDR2 sequences are KGHDR and SFDVKD. Trimming shortened V by 5 bases and J by 6 bases, and 17 bases separated the two germline ends. The CDR3 sequence is 15 residues long. CDR3 nucleotides: TGTGCCACCAGTGGTTTAGGGACGGGGGAGGATACGCAGTATTTT. This sequence encodes CATSGLGTGEDTQYF.